This T cell receptor (beta chain) is drawn from a study of OX40 agonist ivuxolimab in advanced cancers. Overall study context: Every 2 weeks, patients received ivuxolimab intravenously, dosed at 0.01 to 10 mg/kg. The dose-escalation group included hepatocellular carcinoma, melanoma, renal cell carcinoma and head and neck cancer. Partial responses were achieved by three patients, one with hepatocellular carcinoma and two with cutaneous melanoma.

Assay used: immunoSEQ multiplex PCR; TCRdb lists only in-frame clones, some missing. This sample carries 15,000 to 20,000 clones, less than 75% of them seen once, and the ten largest clones take around 30%. Germline lookup yields CDR1 SQVTM and CDR2 ANQGSEA. This CDR3 comprises 13 residues. V was clipped by 3 bases and J by 1 base, with 9 bases between them. The sample here was CD4+ or CD8+ T cells sorted from blood, taken in a trial of the OX40 agonist ivuxolimab. The sequence was collected from an adult with an advanced solid tumor such as melanoma, head and neck, liver or kidney cancer. J is TRBJ1-1 and V is TRBV29-1; D gene ambiguous. Here the CDR3 reads CSVDWATNTEAFF. In DNA form, the CDR3 reads TGCAGCGTTGACTGGGCGACGAACACTGAAGCTTTCTTT.